This T cell receptor beta chain originates from a study of blood T cell repertoires in COVID-19. Study-level background: Samples taken during acute and convalescent COVID-19 were collected in the United States, Italy and Spain. From T cells, B-cell-depleted T cells, or PBMCs came the material, which was cDNA or gDNA.

Germline loops: CDR1 SGHAT, CDR2 FQNNGV. V was shortened by 0 bases and J by 4 bases, with 4 bases between the two germline ends. This CDR3 is 12 amino acids long. The authors' processing: Quantification of nucleated cells was approximated via reference gene primer amplification. Assay used: immunoSEQ multiplex PCR; TCRdb lists only in-frame clones, some missing. The DNA was the basis for D and trimming; V, J and clone size are from that table. The sample contains a few hundred thousand clones, more than 65% of which appear only once. This rearrangement joins TRBV11-2 to TRBJ2-7; D call uncertain. The sample comprised peripheral blood. This receptor was taken from a woman aged 18-29 years with acute or convalescent COVID-19. The CDR3 reads CASSLDGYEQYF. The CDR3, as DNA: TGTGCCAGCAGCTTAGACGGGTACGAGCAGTACTTC.